This T cell receptor beta chain was observed in a study of CD8+CD57+ T cells in acquired aplastic anemia. Whole-study context: Sorting CD4+ and CD8+ cells gave DNA averaging about 3.2 ug.

Whole-study findings and limits: Significance was not reached for CD8+ Simpson's diversity between patients and controls.

V shed 3 bases and J shed 5 bases, with 7 bases lying between them. The CDR3 runs 12 residues. The V gene's germline CDR1 is LNHDA and CDR2 SQIVND (reference sequence). TCR beta VDJ and CDR3 profiling used genomic DNA as template. TCRdb reanalysed the reads using MiXCR and keeps one entry per CDR3 protein. The sample shows approximately 150,000 distinct CDR3 sequences, roughly 43% of them seen only once. CD8+CD57+ cell expansion had been shown by flow cytometry in patients chosen for sequencing. The table lists this clonotype with many counts. No antigen is known for it. Source material: sorted CD4+, CD8+, or CD8+CD57+ T cells (not recorded which) from PBMCs. The rearrangement joins TRBV19 to TRBJ1-1; D unclear. The sequence was obtained from a human donor with aplastic anemia. The CDR3 region is CASSMRLTEAFF. The CDR3 DNA follows: TGTGCCAGTAGTATGAGGTTGACTGAAGCTTTCTTT.